The text below deals with one T cell receptor (beta chain). The target of this receptor is not known. There are no base qualities to consult, and no much larger clone falls within one base. V is pared back by 7 bases and J by 6 bases, with 19 bases lying between the germline termini. The CDR3 runs 14 amino acids, cysteine and phenylalanine included. Of the read, only the CDR3 DNA is kept; its 42 bases are in frame from base 1. CDR1 MNHNS and CDR2 SASEGT were looked up in the germline V gene. This sample was taken from a study of memory B cells and T cells in multiple sclerosis (dated by TCRdb to the late 2010s). Background for the entire study: TCR beta repertoires of autoproliferating peripheral T cells were compared with the TCR beta repertoires of brain lesion-infiltrating T cells in multiple sclerosis patients. TCR sequencing included a couple of multiple sclerosis patients for whom either brain lesions at autopsy or brain-infiltrating cells from biopsy were available. Study-level results and caveats: Clone-set sizes varied between compartments, which affected the numbers of shared clonotypes and made normalization necessary.

Using the immunoSEQ Platform, TCRbeta CDR3 regions were amplified from extracted genomic DNA. The immunoSEQ assay combined multiplex PCR with high-throughput sequencing and a vendor bioinformatics pipeline. The authors' analysis ran thus. After discarding non-productive sequences and any CDR3s under 4 amino acids in length, clonotype frequencies were recalculated for each sample. In immunoSEQ Analyzer 2.0, shared clonotypes were identified as identical CDR3 amino acid, V gene and J gene sequences. To normalize repertoire overlap, the number of shared clonotypes was divided by the product of the two clone-set sizes and multiplied by 1000 to give arbitrary units. In its TCRdb copy, this immuneACCESS table keeps in-frame sequences only and misses some clones. Where compared with another copy, unresolved V genes explain less than half of these, and the others have no known cause. V and J calls plus clone size are reproduced from that table; the DNA served to infer D and trimming. This sample holds some 14,000 clones; roughly three quarters were observed only once. Around 2.3% of the sample rests with the top ten.

Before use, PBMCs were isolated by Ficoll density gradient centrifugation and cryopreserved. This clonotype was obtained from a human donor with multiple sclerosis. The V gene is TRBV6-1 and the J gene is TRBJ2-7; the D gene is perhaps TRBD1, on 6 matching bases. Sample: memory (CD45RO+) CD4+ T cells from blood. The sample's cell subset or site label is to be understood as: CD45RO+ memory T cells sorted from peripheral blood. Read as DNA, the sequence is TGTGCCAGCACCAATAGGGGGTGGGGTGTCGAGCAGTACTTC. Its protein product is CASTNRGWGVEQYF.